This record concerns one T cell receptor (beta chain) sequence. This clone was seen only once. The target of this receptor is not known. Per-base qualities were not stored, and no clone one base away is much larger. The source of the sample is a study of blood T cell repertoires in COVID-19 (dated by TCRdb to the early 2020s). Notes on the research overall: Samples covering the acute and convalescent phases of COVID-19 were provided by collaborators in the United States, Italy and Spain. The material from the prospective study consisted of cDNA or gDNA derived from T cells, B-cell-depleted T cells, or PBMCs. Subjects who had been exposed to COVID-19, were actively infected with it, or had recovered from it provided the deeply sampled blood TCRbeta repertoires that made up the dataset. A freely available public database, intended as a resource for researchers studying the immune response to SARS-CoV-2, is where the repertoires were released. Samples came from the ongoing ImmuneRACE study (first 160 participants) plus 1,254 subjects from 6 global collaborators. The sample metadata nearly always contained a de-identified subject ID, COVID-19 status, age in years and sex. HLA class I and class II types, where available, came from metadata supplied by the sample provider rather than from assay-based typing. Study-wide findings and limitations: How much clinical and demographic metadata was included differed by source and by participant, and the metadata was provided uncurated.

At the junction V is shortened by 0 bases and J by 5 bases, with 11 bases in between. Counted from cysteine to phenylalanine, this CDR3 has 15 amino acids. This entry keeps only the CDR3 DNA: 45 bases, framed from base 1. Looking up the germline V gene yields CDR1 SGDLS and CDR2 YYNGEE. Whole blood was collected in K2EDTA tubes by collaborating institutions according to the institutions' own protocols. Collaborator samples were shipped for TCRbeta analysis as frozen whole blood, isolated PBMCs, or DNA extracted from either sample type. TCRbeta CDR3 regions were amplified from genomic DNA using the immunoSEQ Assay, a bias-controlled multiplex PCR. On the authors' methods: Nucleated cell counts per sample were estimated from amplification of reference gene primers within the assay. To quantify the absolute abundance of each unique TCRbeta CDR3 rearrangement, sequence reads were collapsed and filtered. For each sample, productive Simpson clonality was calculated as the square root of Simpson's diversity index across productive rearrangements. TCRdb limited this immuneACCESS table to in-frame rearrangements with V and J called. A share of clones is missing; checked studies link under half to unresolved V genes, and the rest is unexplained. Clone size and the V and J calls come from that table; the DNA yielded D and trimming. The sample contains about 160,000 clones, roughly 84% of them found a single time. The ten top clones hold around 8.4% of the sample.

Sequencing was carried out using peripheral blood. This clonotype was obtained from a woman older than 75 with active or convalescent COVID-19. The receptor chain draws on TRBV9 and TRBJ2-2; possibly the D gene is TRBD1, per 5 matching bases. The DNA reads TGTGCCAGCAGCGTAGAAGGACAAGGGACCGGGGAGCTGTTTTTT. This encodes CASSVEGQGTGELFF.